The 29 T cell receptor beta chains presented below share a single source sample, sequenced in a study of blood T cell repertoires in COVID-19. Assay used: immunoSEQ multiplex PCR; TCRdb lists only in-frame clones, some missing. The sample yields 48,000 or so clones, under 90% seen once. The sequenced sample was peripheral blood. The receptors stem from a woman older than 75 with COVID-19, enrolled during active disease.

This rearrangement joins TRBV6-5 to TRBJ1-2, with 10 bases fitting TRBD1. The germline CDR1 and CDR2 sequences are MNHEY and SVGAGI. The CDR3 is made up of 11 amino acids. The V and J ends lost 8 bases and 8 bases, in that order; junction bases with no gene match: 2. Here the CDR3 DNA reads TGTGCCAGCCGGGACAGGGGCGGCTACACCTTC. Translated: CASRDRGGYTF.

In its sample, this clone was seen a few times. This sequence joins TRBV2 and TRBJ2-3; 10 bases line up with TRBD2. Trimming removed 11 bases from V and 5 bases from J; junction bases left unmatched: 10. CDR1 SNHLY and CDR2 FYNNEI come from the germline V gene. The CDR3 extends over 14 amino acids. In DNA form, the CDR3 reads TGTGCCGCCTCGGCTAGCGGGAGAGGAGATACGCAGTATTTT. Translating it yields CAASASGRGDTQYF.

J is TRBJ2-7 and V is TRBV5-4; no reliable D call. The V end was cut by 4 bases, the J end by 5 bases, with 10 bases between. CDR1 is SGHNT, CDR2 YYREEE, per germline (reference sequence). The CDR3 is made up of 12 amino acids. CDR3 region: CASSRPGNEQYF. In nucleotides, the CDR3 is TGTGCCAGCAGCCGCCCCGGTAACGAGCAGTACTTC. Combining the CDR3 with reference TRBV5-4 and TRBJ2-7 gives the whole variable domain ETGVTQSPTHLIKTRGQQVTLRCSSQSGHNTVSWYQQALGQGPQFIFQYYREEENGRGNFPPRFSGLQFPNYSSELNVNALELDDSALYLCASSRPGNEQYFGPGTRLTVT.

The J gene is TRBJ1-3, the V gene TRBV9, with D possibly matching TRBD1 (6 bases). CDR1 SGDLS and CDR2 YYNGEE come from the germline V gene. This CDR3 is built from 17 residues. Trimming removed 4 bases from V and 1 base from J, with 18 bases in between. CDR3 DNA: TGTGCCAGCAGCCCAAGAGGACAGATCCAATCTGGAAACACCATATATTTT. This translates into CASSPRGQIQSGNTIYF. Looking up the rest from reference TRBV9 and TRBJ1-3 gives the full variable domain: DSGVTQTPKHLITATGQRVTLRCSPRSGDLSVYWYQQSLDQGLQFLIQYYNGEERAKGNILERFSAQQFPDLHSELNLSSLELGDSALYFCASSPRGQIQSGNTIYFGEGSWLTVV.

This rearrangement joins TRBV3-1 (or the pseudogene TRBV3-2) to TRBJ2-5; weak D call: TRBD2 (5 bases). This CDR3 comprises 17 residues. The germline gives CDR1 LGHDT, CDR2 YNNKEL (reference sequence). The germline V and J ends were trimmed by 3 bases and 1 base, with 18 bases remaining between them. The CDR3 spells CASSHGGRGAIQETQYF. CDR3 DNA: TGTGCCAGCAGCCACGGAGGACGAGGAGCGATCCAAGAGACCCAGTACTTC.

This rearrangement joins TRBV11-1 to TRBJ1-4; TRBD1 is a possible D gene (5 bases). Germline V CDR1 and CDR2: SGHAT, FQDESV (reference sequence). V lost 3 bases and J lost 2, with 13 bases in between. The CDR3 covers 16 residues. The CDR3, as DNA: TGTGCCAGCAGCTTCACCGGTGGGGCTACTAATGAAAAACTGTTTTTT. Its translation: CASSFTGGATNEKLFF.

CDR3 nucleotides: TGTGCCAGTAGTACGGACAGATCTAACTATGGCTACACCTTC. Protein sequence: CASSTDRSNYGYTF. V gene TRBV19 combines with J gene TRBJ1-2, with TRBD1 as a possible D gene (6 bases). The CDR3 spans 14 residues. CDR1 LNHDA and CDR2 SQIVND come from the germline V gene (reference sequence). Trimming left V 4 bases short and J 0 bases short, with 9 bases between.

The gene calls are TRBV27 and TRBJ1-2, with D hard to call. Trimming removed 7 bases at V and 6 bases at J, with 9 bases between. CDR3 length: 11 amino acids. The germline V gene has CDR1 MNHEY and CDR2 SMNVEV (reference sequence). The CDR3 is CASTDMNGYTF. The CDR3 DNA follows: TGTGCCAGCACCGACATGAATGGCTACACCTTC.

This chain joins TRBV11-3 and TRBJ1-1, with unresolved D. V shed 1 base and J shed 6 bases, with 9 bases lying between them. Germline V gives CDR1 SGHNT, CDR2 YENEEA. This CDR3 has 13 residues. The CDR3 here is CASSLGAHSEAFF. The CDR3 DNA follows: TGTGCCAGCAGCTTAGGAGCCCACTCTGAAGCTTTCTTT.

V is TRBV7-9 and J is TRBJ1-3, with 9 bases matching TRBD1. Looked up from germline, CDR1 is SEHNR and CDR2 is FQNEAQ (reference sequence). Trimming cost V 2 bases and J 0 bases; bases outside gene matches: 2. CDR3 length: 16 residues. As DNA, the CDR3 is TGTGCCAGCAGCTTATGGGACAGGGACTCTGGAAACACCATATATTTT. This gives the protein CASSLWDRDSGNTIYF.

The chain is built from TRBV18 and TRBJ1-4, with TRBD1 identical over 9 bases. The CDR3 loop spans 14 amino acids. Looked up from germline, CDR1 is KGHSH and CDR2 is LQKENI. J gave up 4 bases and V 3 bases, and 0 bases lay outside the gene matches. DNA of the CDR3: TGTGCCAGCTCACCGGGACAGGGTAATGAAAAACTGTTTTTT. It translates to CASSPGQGNEKLFF.

V usage is TRBV11-2 and J usage is TRBJ2-6; 7 nucleotides line up with TRBD1. Trimming cost V 1 base and J 5 bases; bases outside gene matches: 11. Germline values: CDR1 SGHAT, CDR2 FQNNGV. This CDR3 comprises 18 residues. CDR3 bases: TGTGCCAGCAGCTTAGTTGGCAGGGGGAACTCGAGGGCCAACGTCCTGACTTTC. It encodes CASSLVGRGNSRANVLTF.

The genes are TRBV14 and TRBJ2-2; 7 positions match TRBD1. This CDR3 contains 16 residues. Trimming at V came to 4 bases and at J to 3 bases, leaving 8 bases not matched to a gene. CDR1 and CDR2 from the germline V gene are SGHDN and FVKESK. The CDR3 region is CASSLRTGVDTGELFF. CDR3 in DNA: TGTGCCAGCAGCCTACGTACAGGGGTGGACACCGGGGAGCTGTTTTTT.

This chain joins TRBV19 and TRBJ1-5; D is unclear. V lost 7 bases, J lost 2 bases, and 15 bases lay in between. Germline V gives CDR1 LNHDA, CDR2 SQIVND (reference sequence). The CDR3 loop spans 15 amino acids. DNA of the CDR3: TGTGCCAGTACCCTGGGAGGGCTGGGCAATCAGCCCCAGCATTTT. Translation: CASTLGGLGNQPQHF.

The V gene is TRBV10-1, the J gene TRBJ2-1; 8 bases line up with TRBD2. After removal of 3 bases from V and 0 bases from J, the junction contained 4 bases not matched to a gene. The length of the CDR3 is 16 residues. Germline-derived CDR1 and CDR2 are WNHNN and SYGVQD (reference sequence). The CDR3 sequence is CASSDYAGGSYNEQFF. In DNA, the CDR3 is TGCGCCAGCAGTGATTATGCGGGGGGCTCCTACAATGAGCAGTTCTTC.

The chain has TRBV2 and TRBJ1-5; 8 positions match TRBD1. The CDR3 sequence is 14 residues long. The V gene end was trimmed by 2 bases and the J gene end by 8 bases; junction bases not matched to a gene: 5. Looked up from germline, CDR1 is SNHLY and CDR2 is FYNNEI. CDR3 sequence reads: CASSEQGAREPQHF. The CDR3 nucleotides read TGTGCCAGCAGTGAACAGGGGGCGCGGGAGCCCCAGCATTTT.

The chain is built from TRBV15 and TRBJ1-1; 7 nucleotides line up with TRBD1. The CDR3 is 13 amino acids. The V gene end was trimmed by 7 bases and the J gene end by 4 bases; junction bases not matched to a gene: 6. Germline CDR1 and CDR2: LNHNV and YYDKDF (reference sequence). Here the CDR3 reads CATKGRQGTEAFF. The CDR3 DNA follows: TGTGCCACCAAAGGACGACAGGGCACTGAAGCTTTCTTT.

The rearrangement joins TRBV10-3 to TRBJ2-1; tentative D call: TRBD1 (6 bases). V was clipped by 10 bases and J by 5 bases, with 12 bases between them. Germline V gene sequence: CDR1 ENHRY, CDR2 SYGVKD. CDR3 length: 12 residues. The CDR3 reads CANSGQNNEQFF. In DNA, the CDR3 is TGTGCCAACTCAGGACAGAACAATGAGCAGTTCTTC.

This chain uses TRBV5-8 with TRBJ2-1, with TRBD1 matching over 7 bases. The germline V gene has CDR1 SGHTS and CDR2 YDEGEE. CDR3 length equals 14 residues. The J segment lost 6 bases and the V segment lost 4 bases, leaving 7 bases of the junction unmatched. This CDR3 reads CASSTGQAPNEQFF. CDR3 nucleotides: TGTGCCAGCAGCACCGGACAGGCCCCCAATGAGCAGTTCTTC.

The chain has TRBV27 and TRBJ2-1, with 7 bases lining up with TRBD2. V was pared by 6 bases and J by 7 bases, with 9 bases of the junction left unmatched. In germline, CDR1 is MNHEY, CDR2 SMNVEV (reference sequence). The CDR3 runs to 14 residues. CDR3 protein: CASRGSGKGNEQFF. DNA of the CDR3: TGTGCCAGCAGGGGGAGCGGGAAGGGTAATGAGCAGTTCTTC.

The chain carries TRBV28 and TRBJ1-5; no clear D gene. V lost 11 bases, J lost 4 bases, and 12 bases lay in between. The CDR3 extends over 12 amino acids. Germline V lookup: CDR1 MDHEN, CDR2 SYDVKM. In nucleotides, the CDR3 is TGTGCCGGTGGGCAGCTAAATCAGCCCCAGCATTTT. Its translation: CAGGQLNQPQHF.

This clone was counted once. The rearrangement uses TRBV11-2 and TRBJ2-4; 7 bases are a match to TRBD1. Germline CDR1 SGHAT, CDR2 FQNNGV. Germline trimming cut 5 bases from V and 0 bases from J; bases unmatched to any gene: 7. CDR3 length: 16 amino acids. In DNA, the CDR3 is TGTGCCAGCAGCCTCAGACAGGGCTTAGCCAAAAACATTCAGTACTTC. Translation gives CASSLRQGLAKNIQYF.

This clone was recorded once. The chain recombines TRBV5-1 with TRBJ2-7; no clear D. V lost 0 bases to trimming and J lost 3 bases, with 10 bases between them. This CDR3 region has 14 residues. Germline CDR1 and CDR2: SGHRS and YFSETQ. The CDR3 DNA is TGCGCCAGCAGCTTGGCGCCCTATGGCTACGAGCAGTACTTC. Encoded protein: CASSLAPYGYEQYF.

The CDR3 is CASSADRANEQFF. The CDR3 DNA reads as TGTGCCAGCTCAGCCGACAGGGCTAATGAGCAGTTCTTC. V usage is TRBV18 and J usage is TRBJ2-1; 7 bases fit TRBD1. This CDR3 has 13 amino acids. CDR1 and CDR2 from the germline V gene are KGHSH and LQKENI. The V segment lost 5 bases and the J segment 7 bases; nucleotides outside the gene matches: 5. Full variable domain (outside the CDR3, taken from reference TRBV18 and TRBJ2-1): NAGVMQNPRHLVRRRGQEARLRCSPMKGHSHVYWYRQLPEEGLKFMVYLQKENIIDESGMPKERFSAEFPKEGPSILRIQQVVRGDSAAYFCASSADRANEQFFGPGTRLTVL.

V and J are TRBV6-5 and TRBJ1-1, with TRBD1 identical over 7 bases. V lost 0 bases and J lost 3; bases outside the gene matches: 4. CDR3 size: 15 residues. Germline loops: CDR1 MNHEY, CDR2 SVGAGI. CDR3 protein: CASSYSNRGYTEAFF. Written as DNA, the CDR3 is TGTGCCAGCAGTTACTCGAACAGGGGATACACTGAAGCTTTCTTT.

This rearrangement joins TRBV25-1 to TRBJ1-2; the match to TRBD1 covers 9 bases. The ends lost 2 bases at V and 6 bases at J; junction bases unmatched: 7. Germline CDR1 is MGHDK and CDR2 is SYGVNS. This CDR3 has 15 residues. CDR3 sequence (DNA): TGTGCCAGCAGTGAAAATAACAGGGGGCTCGATGGCTACACCTTC. Translating gives CASSENNRGLDGYTF.

The chain employs TRBV6-6 and TRBJ2-2; possibly TRBD2 for D (5 bases). CDR1 is MNHNY and CDR2 is SVGAGI in the germline V gene (reference sequence). This CDR3 region has 15 residues. V shed 3 bases and J shed 3 bases, with 11 bases lying between them. The CDR3 DNA reads as TGTGCCAGCAGTTATCTAGGGCGGGACACCGGGGAGCTGTTTTTT. Its protein is CASSYLGRDTGELFF.

The chain carries TRBV6-5 and TRBJ1-1; TRBD1 is a possible D gene (6 bases). The CDR3 consists of 14 residues. V was clipped by 6 bases and J by 1 base, with 12 bases between them. Germline CDR1 and CDR2: MNHEY and SVGAGI. The CDR3 DNA follows: TGTGCCAGCAGGGTGAAAGGGGGGAACACTGAAGCTTTCTTT. It specifies CASRVKGGNTEAFF.

The rearrangement links TRBV25-1 to TRBJ1-4; maybe TRBD1 (6 bases). With 1 base removed from V and 3 bases from J, the gap between germline ends came to 9 bases. Germline V gene data show CDR1 as MGHDK and CDR2 as SYGVNS. The CDR3 contains 15 residues. The CDR3 here is CASSESGVSNEKLFF. The CDR3 DNA sequence: TGTGCCAGCAGTGAATCAGGGGTGTCTAATGAAAAACTGTTTTTT.